This entry is about one T cell receptor beta chain. The table came from immunoSEQ multiplex PCR; TCRdb's copy has only in-frame clones and leaves some out. The table has 99,000 or so clones, about 91% seen once. This specimen comes from a study of blood T cell repertoires in COVID-19. CDR1 SGDLS and CDR2 YYNGEE come from the germline V gene. The CDR3 totals 15 residues. Trimming took 3 bases from V and 4 from J; bases not matched to a gene: 4. The origin of this receptor is a man in his fifties with COVID-19, enrolled during active disease. The rearrangement joins TRBV9 to TRBJ1-2; TRBD1 agrees at 12 bases. The sample was peripheral blood. CDR3 loop: CASSAGTGGGYGYTF. DNA of the CDR3: TGTGCCAGCAGCGCCGGGACAGGGGGCGGCTATGGCTACACCTTC.